The entry below describes one T cell receptor (beta chain). These data belong to a study of CD8 T cells in Susac syndrome. From blood CD8+ and CD4+ T cells, TCR beta sequences were generated. It was treatment-naive patients with stable or active relapsing-remitting disease who made up the multiple sclerosis controls. The TEMRA cells underwent FACS enrichment, while the CD8+ and CD4+ T cells underwent negative isolation. RNA amounts of about 0.5 to 1 ug underwent reverse transcription with random hexamers. immunoSEQ multiplex PCR amplified TCR beta CDR3 across 54 Vbeta, 13 Jbeta. TCRdb itself ran the immunoSEQ multiplex PCR reads through MiXCR, one entry per CDR3 protein. This sample has some 110,000 distinct CDR3 sequences, with 85% to 95% found just once. This receptor was taken from a human donor with multiple sclerosis. The sample comprised CD4+ T cells from PBMCs.

The CDR3 sequence is CASSKGDGWSPLHF. The CDR3 nucleotides read TGTGCCAGCAGTAAGGGGGATGGTTGGTCACCCCTCCACTTT. This sequence joins TRBV28 and TRBJ1-6; TRBD1 might be the D (6 bases). There are 14 residues in the CDR3. V dropped 5 bases and J dropped 10 bases, with 15 bases sitting between them. Germline V CDR1 and CDR2: MDHEN, SYDVKM.